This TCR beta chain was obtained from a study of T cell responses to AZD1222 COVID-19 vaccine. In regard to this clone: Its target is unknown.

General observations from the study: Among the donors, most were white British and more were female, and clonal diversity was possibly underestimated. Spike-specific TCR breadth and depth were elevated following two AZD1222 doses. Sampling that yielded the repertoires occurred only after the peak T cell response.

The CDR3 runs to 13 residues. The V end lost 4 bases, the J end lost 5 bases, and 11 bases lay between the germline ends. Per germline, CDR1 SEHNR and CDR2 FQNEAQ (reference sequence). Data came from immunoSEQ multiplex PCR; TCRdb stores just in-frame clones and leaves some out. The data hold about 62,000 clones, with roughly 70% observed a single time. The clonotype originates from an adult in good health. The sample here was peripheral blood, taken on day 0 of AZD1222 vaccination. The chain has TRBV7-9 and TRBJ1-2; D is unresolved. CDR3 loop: CASSSREQYGYTF. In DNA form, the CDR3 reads TGTGCCAGCAGCTCACGGGAGCAGTATGGCTACACCTTC.